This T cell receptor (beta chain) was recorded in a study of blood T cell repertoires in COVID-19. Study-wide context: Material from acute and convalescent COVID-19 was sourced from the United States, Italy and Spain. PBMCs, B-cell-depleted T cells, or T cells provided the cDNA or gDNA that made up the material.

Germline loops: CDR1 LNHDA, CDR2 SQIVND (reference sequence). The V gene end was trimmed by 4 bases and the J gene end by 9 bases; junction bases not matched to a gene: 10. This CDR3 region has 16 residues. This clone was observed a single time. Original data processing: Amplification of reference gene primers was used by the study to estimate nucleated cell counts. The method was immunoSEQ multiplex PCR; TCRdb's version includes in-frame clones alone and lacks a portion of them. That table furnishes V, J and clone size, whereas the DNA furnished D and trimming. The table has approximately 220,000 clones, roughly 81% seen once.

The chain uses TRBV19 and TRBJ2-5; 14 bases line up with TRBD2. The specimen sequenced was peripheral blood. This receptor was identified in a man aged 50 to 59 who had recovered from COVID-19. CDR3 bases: TGTGCCAGTAGTAGCCCGGGACTAGCGGGAGCTTTAGCCCAGTACTTC. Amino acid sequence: CASSSPGLAGALAQYF. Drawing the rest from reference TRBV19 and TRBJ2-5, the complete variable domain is DGGITQSPKYLFRKEGQNVTLSCEQNLNHDAMYWYRQDPGQGLRLIYYSQIVNDFQKGDIAEGYSVSREKKESFPLTVTSAQKNPTAFYLCASSSPGLAGALAQYFGPGTRLLVL.